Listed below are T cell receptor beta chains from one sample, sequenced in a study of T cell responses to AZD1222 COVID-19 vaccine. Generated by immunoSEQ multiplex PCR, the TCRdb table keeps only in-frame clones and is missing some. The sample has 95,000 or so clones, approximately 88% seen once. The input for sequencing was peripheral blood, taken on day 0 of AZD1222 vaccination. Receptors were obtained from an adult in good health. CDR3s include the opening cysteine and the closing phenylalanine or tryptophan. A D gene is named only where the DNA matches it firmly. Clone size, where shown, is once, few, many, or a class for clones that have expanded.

CDR3 DNA: TGTGCCAGCAGCTTGGGGACAGGGGGCGACGAGCAGTACTTC
CDR3 protein: CASSLGTGGDEQYF
clone size: -
J gene: TRBJ2-7
V gene: TRBV5-4
D gene: TRBD1

CDR3 DNA: TGCGCCAGCAGCCCCGCGACAGGGGGGTCCTATGGCTACACCTTC
CDR3 protein: CASSPATGGSYGYTF
clone size: -
J gene: TRBJ1-2
V gene: TRBV5-1
D gene: TRBD1

CDR3 DNA: TGTGCCAGCAGCCACTCGTGGGGATCCAACACTGAAGCTTTCTTT
CDR3 protein: CASSHSWGSNTEAFF
clone size: -
J gene: TRBJ1-1
V gene: TRBV3-1/TRBV3-2
D gene: -

CDR3 DNA: TGTGCCAGCAGCTTAGGTTCGGGGATGCATTCACCCCTCCACTTT
CDR3 protein: CASSLGSGMHSPLHF
clone size: -
J gene: TRBJ1-6
V gene: TRBV7-2
D gene: -

CDR3 DNA: TGCGCCAGCAGCCGGGACAGGGCAACCGGGGAGCTGTTTTTT
CDR3 protein: CASSRDRATGELFF
clone size: -
J gene: TRBJ2-2
V gene: TRBV10-1
D gene: TRBD1

CDR3 DNA: TGCGCCAGCGGTAGCTCCTATAATTCACCCCTCCACTTT
CDR3 protein: CASGSSYNSPLHF
clone size: -
J gene: TRBJ1-6
V gene: TRBV10-2
D gene: -

CDR3 DNA: TGTGCCAGCAGCAGCCTCGCGGGGAGGGCAGGGGAGCTGTTTTTT
CDR3 protein: CASSSLAGRAGELFF
clone size: -
J gene: TRBJ2-2
V gene: TRBV6-2/TRBV6-3
D gene: TRBD2

CDR3 DNA: TGCGCCAGCAGTGAGATAGGAAATTCACCCCTCCACTTT
CDR3 protein: CASSEIGNSPLHF
clone size: -
J gene: TRBJ1-6
V gene: TRBV10-2
D gene: -

CDR3 DNA: TGTGCCAGTAGTACCCAGGTCAGCGGCAGGGGGAGAAATTCACCCCTCCACTTT
CDR3 protein: CASSTQVSGRGRNSPLHF
clone size: -
J gene: TRBJ1-6
V gene: TRBV19
D gene: TRBD1

CDR3 DNA: TGTGCCTGGAGTGTACGAAATTACGACGCAAGGATGAACACTGAAGCTTTCTTT
CDR3 protein: CAWSVRNYDARMNTEAFF
clone size: -
J gene: TRBJ1-1
V gene: TRBV30
D gene: -

CDR3 DNA: TGTGCCAGCAGCACACGGACAGGGGTAGATGAAAAACTGTTTTTT
CDR3 protein: CASSTRTGVDEKLFF
clone size: few
J gene: TRBJ1-4
V gene: TRBV7-2
D gene: TRBD1

CDR3 DNA: TGTGCCAGCAGTCCTGGGGGGGTGTTCACAGATACGCAGTATTTT
CDR3 protein: CASSPGGVFTDTQYF
clone size: -
J gene: TRBJ2-3
V gene: TRBV6-5
D gene: TRBD2

CDR3 DNA: TGTGCCAGCAGCTCCTCCAACAGGGGGATGGGCTACACCTTC
CDR3 protein: CASSSSNRGMGYTF
clone size: -
J gene: TRBJ1-2
V gene: TRBV3-1/TRBV3-2
D gene: TRBD1

CDR3 DNA: TGTGCCAGCAGTTTTGGGGGGACAGATACGCAGTATTTT
CDR3 protein: CASSFGGTDTQYF
clone size: -
J gene: TRBJ2-3
V gene: TRBV12-3/TRBV12-4
D gene: -

CDR3 DNA: TGTGCCAGTAGTATAATTACAGGGGAGGCCTACGAGCAGTACTTC
CDR3 protein: CASSIITGEAYEQYF
clone size: -
J gene: TRBJ2-7
V gene: TRBV19
D gene: -

CDR3 DNA: TGTGCCAGCAGTTTGAACGGAATGAACACTGAAGCTTTCTTT
CDR3 protein: CASSLNGMNTEAFF
clone size: -
J gene: TRBJ1-1
V gene: TRBV27
D gene: -

CDR3 DNA: TGTGCCAGCAAAAGTGGACAGGGGCAAGGTGAAAAACTGTTTTTT
CDR3 protein: CASKSGQGQGEKLFF
clone size: -
J gene: TRBJ1-4
V gene: TRBV2
D gene: TRBD1

CDR3 DNA: TGTGCCAGCAGCTTGGCTCAGGGCGCTTACAATGAGCAGTTCTTC
CDR3 protein: CASSLAQGAYNEQFF
clone size: -
J gene: TRBJ2-1
V gene: TRBV5-4
D gene: -

CDR3 DNA: TGTGCCTGGAGGTCAGCGGGGTATGGCTACACCTTC
CDR3 protein: CAWRSAGYGYTF
clone size: -
J gene: TRBJ1-2
V gene: TRBV30
D gene: -

CDR3 DNA: TGTGCCAGCACTTATCCCGGGAGCGGCACTGAAGCTTTCTTT
CDR3 protein: CASTYPGSGTEAFF
clone size: -
J gene: TRBJ1-1
V gene: TRBV6-5
D gene: -

CDR3 DNA: TGTGCCAGCAGCCCAGAGGGGGGCCGCCAAGAGACCCAGTACTTC
CDR3 protein: CASSPEGGRQETQYF
clone size: -
J gene: TRBJ2-5
V gene: TRBV9
D gene: -

CDR3 DNA: TGTGCCAGCAGGCACACCGATCTAGCTACGCAGTATTTT
CDR3 protein: CASRHTDLATQYF
clone size: -
J gene: TRBJ2-3
V gene: TRBV11-2
D gene: -

CDR3 DNA: TGCAGCGTCCGTTTGGGTCATCCACTCTGGAATCAGCCCCAGCATTTT
CDR3 protein: CSVRLGHPLWNQPQHF
clone size: -
J gene: TRBJ1-5
V gene: TRBV29-1
D gene: -

CDR3 DNA: TGTGCCAGCAGCCTCCCGGGGGGTGAGCAGTTCTTC
CDR3 protein: CASSLPGGEQFF
clone size: -
J gene: TRBJ2-1
V gene: TRBV9
D gene: TRBD2

CDR3 DNA: TGCGCCAGCAGCTTCGGCAGCGTAGGGGCCAACGTCCTGACTTTC
CDR3 protein: CASSFGSVGANVLTF
clone size: -
J gene: TRBJ2-6
V gene: TRBV5-1
D gene: -